The present TCR beta chain was sequenced within a study of blood T cell repertoires in COVID-19. Details on this clone: The DNA is omitted, as the CDR3 cannot be located on it reliably, and the CDR3 follows TCRdb's listing.

In germline, CDR1 is MNHEY, CDR2 SVGAGI. With termini counted, the CDR3 has 12 amino acids. The repertoire was sequenced with immunoSEQ multiplex PCR; TCRdb's copy has only in-frame clones and lacks some. Counted here are some 65,000 clones, roughly 74% occurring once; the ten biggest clones make up roughly 30%. This chain uses TRBV6-5 with TRBJ1-1. This clonotype originated in a woman of 80 years or more with acute or convalescent COVID-19. Material for sequencing was peripheral blood. CDR3 sequence: CASISGPGGAFF.